The 12 T cell receptor beta chains presented below share a single source sample, sequenced in a study of CD8 T cells in ankylosing spondylitis. TCRdb recomputed calls from the 5' RACE reads with MiXCR, one row per CDR3 protein. The table records around 130,000 distinct CDR3 sequences, more than 15% of them present only once. The antigens for these receptors are not known. Whole-study findings and limits: In ankylosing spondylitis blood, a motif of seven to nine highly homologous TCR beta variants appeared characteristic.

Sequenced material: blood, either unsorted or a sorted T cell fraction (not recorded which). The receptors derive from a male donor with ankylosing spondylitis.

This clonotype was recorded many times. The chain combines TRBV4-1 with TRBJ2-7, with unresolved D. Per germline, CDR1 MGHRA and CDR2 YSYEKL. V was shortened by 0 bases and J by 3 bases, with 9 bases between the two germline ends. The CDR3 spans 14 residues. The CDR3 here is CASSQDGQYYEQYF. The CDR3 DNA reads as TGCGCCAGCAGCCAAGACGGGCAGTACTACGAGCAGTACTTC.

The chain is built from TRBV5-1 and TRBJ1-1, with D maybe TRBD1 (5 bases). This CDR3 is 14 amino acids long. V lost 3 bases and J 5 bases, leaving 14 bases between the germline ends. Germline V gene data show CDR1 as SGHRS and CDR2 as YFSETQ. CDR3 sequence reads: CASSSGQTGTEAFF. The DNA of the CDR3 is TGCGCCAGCAGCTCCGGACAAACCGGGACTGAAGCTTTCTTT.

This clonotype turned up a few times. The CDR3 loop is CASSFLGGTAYEQYF. Here the CDR3 DNA reads TGTGCCAGCAGTTTTCTCGGGGGGACTGCCTACGAGCAGTACTTC. This chain links TRBV27 with TRBJ2-7, with TRBD2 identical over 7 bases. V shed 3 bases and J 2 bases; nucleotides not matched to a gene: 7. The CDR3 spans 15 residues. Germline-derived CDR1 and CDR2 are MNHEY and SMNVEV (reference sequence).

The J gene is TRBJ2-1, the V gene TRBV27; D is unclear. V lost 5 bases and J lost 7, with 12 bases in between. CDR3 length: 13 residues. Germline assignment: CDR1 MNHEY and CDR2 SMNVEV (reference sequence). The CDR3 sequence is CASSLLTPNEQFF. For the CDR3, the DNA is TGTGCCAGCAGTCTCCTAACCCCGAATGAGCAGTTCTTC.

The chain combines TRBV7-9 with TRBJ2-1; possibly TRBD1 or TRBD2 for D (6 bases each). Deletions cut 5 bases from V and 5 bases from J, with 19 bases between. CDR3 length equals 16 residues. Germline V gene sequence: CDR1 SEHNR, CDR2 FQNEAQ (reference sequence). Here the CDR3 reads CASSDRGVVVDNEQFF. The CDR3 DNA follows: TGTGCCAGCAGCGATAGGGGGGTAGTGGTCGACAATGAGCAGTTCTTC.

The chain has TRBV7-9 and TRBJ2-1; D remains ambiguous. The CDR3 extends over 14 amino acids. Trimming cost V 3 bases and J 6 bases, with 12 bases left between them. The germline CDR1 and CDR2 sequences are SEHNR and FQNEAQ (reference sequence). The CDR3 nucleotides are TGTGCCAGCAGCTTTTGGCCCCTGAGCAATGAGCAGTTCTTC. As protein: CASSFWPLSNEQFF. Full variable domain (outside the CDR3, taken from reference TRBV7-9 and TRBJ2-1): DTGVSQNPRHKITKRGQNVTFRCDPISEHNRLYWYRQTLGQGPEFLTYFQNEAQLEKSRLLSDRFSAERPKGSFSTLEIQRTEQGDSAMYLCASSFWPLSNEQFFGPGTRLTVL.

J is TRBJ2-1 and V is TRBV2; TRBD2 matches 8 bases. Looked up from germline, CDR1 is SNHLY and CDR2 is FYNNEI. This CDR3 is built from 16 residues. V dropped 6 bases and J dropped 8; count of bases not matched to a gene: 15. The CDR3 sequence is CASSADYSGEGYEQFF. In DNA form, the CDR3 reads TGTGCCAGCAGCGCAGACTATAGCGGGGAGGGTTATGAGCAGTTCTTC.

This clonotype was seen more than once but under ten times. V is TRBV15 and J is TRBJ1-6, with D unclear. Between the trimmed V and J ends, which lost 2 bases and 12 bases, there was a span of 17 bases. Germline CDR1 and CDR2: LNHNV and YYDKDF (reference sequence). The CDR3 length is 15 residues. The CDR3 here is CATSRFSWAGGPLHF. As DNA, the CDR3 is TGTGCCACCAGCAGATTTTCTTGGGCAGGCGGACCCCTCCACTTT. Together with reference TRBV15 and TRBJ1-6, the CDR3 gives the full variable domain: DAMVIQNPRYQVTQFGKPVTLSCSQTLNHNVMYWYQQKSSQAPKLLFHYYDKDFNNEADTPDNFQSRRPNTSFCFLDIRSPGLGDTAMYLCATSRFSWAGGPLHFGNGTRLTVT.

The chain is built from TRBV7-8 and TRBJ2-2, with D perhaps matching TRBD1 or TRBD2 (7 bases each). The germline CDR1 and CDR2 sequences are SGHVS and FQNEAQ. The CDR3 length is 16 residues. V was cut by 3 bases and J by 6 bases, with 17 bases left in between. The CDR3 reads CASSFPEGGGPGELFF. CDR3 nucleotides: TGTGCCAGCAGCTTCCCCGAGGGAGGGGGCCCCGGGGAGCTGTTTTTT.

The rearrangement joins TRBV12-3 or TRBV12-4 to TRBJ1-6, with TRBD1 matching over 8 bases. The CDR3 totals 14 residues. J gave up 8 bases and V 6 bases, and 6 bases lay outside the gene matches. The chain's CDR3 is CASSPDRGYSPLHF. In DNA form, the CDR3 reads TGTGCCAGCAGCCCTGACAGGGGATATTCACCCCTCCACTTT.

This clonotype came up a few times. The chain links TRBV3-1 to TRBJ2-7; 10 bases are shared with TRBD2. J was trimmed by 1 base and V by 4 bases; bases with no gene match: 7. Germline CDR1 is LGHDT and CDR2 is YNNKEL (reference sequence). The CDR3 has 16 amino acids. In DNA, the CDR3 is TGTGCCAGCAGCCTTGGACTAGCGGATGGGTCCTACGAGCAGTACTTC. It codes for CASSLGLADGSYEQYF.

This clonotype has more than one count but fewer than ten. CDR3 nucleotides: TGCAGCGTTGTCCTGGAGACAGGGGCGCTCCAGCATTTT. The encoded protein is CSVVLETGALQHF. V is TRBV29-1 and J is TRBJ1-5, with TRBD1 matching 8 bases. With 4 bases clipped from V and 12 bases from J, the junction kept 11 bases outside the gene matches. In germline, CDR1 is SQVTM, CDR2 ANQGSEA. CDR3 length equals 13 residues.